The 7 T cell receptor beta chains presented below share a single source sample, sequenced in a study of identifying expanded T cells in peripheral blood. Profiled with immunoSEQ multiplex PCR; TCRdb holds only in-frame clones, not every one. The sample carries 85,000 to 90,000 clones, about 90% recorded once. Sequencing was done on a sample of blood. These TCRs come from a person aged 18 to 69 in good health.

This clone has just one count. V gene TRBV7-8 combines with J gene TRBJ1-1; a weak D match, TRBD1 (5 bases). CDR3 length equals 12 residues. Between the trimmed V and J ends, which lost 4 bases and 11 bases, there was a span of 14 bases. CDR1 SGHVS and CDR2 FQNEAQ come from the germline V gene. The CDR3 protein is CASSSGGRKAFF. CDR3 in DNA: TGTGCCAGCAGCTCCGGGGGAAGGAAGGCTTTCTTT.

The chain links TRBV19 to TRBJ2-3; 9 bases align to TRBD2. Germline V gives CDR1 LNHDA, CDR2 SQIVND (reference sequence). This CDR3 spans 16 amino acids. V shed 6 bases and J 0 bases; nucleotides not matched to a gene: 7. Here the CDR3 DNA reads TGTGCCAGTAGCAACAAACTAGCGGGCAGCACAGATACGCAGTATTTT. Translated, it gives CASSNKLAGSTDTQYF.

This chain links TRBV5-1 with TRBJ2-1; TRBD2 agrees at 7 bases. Germline V CDR1 and CDR2: SGHRS, YFSETQ. The V gene end was trimmed by 4 bases and the J gene end by 6 bases; junction bases not matched to a gene: 16. This CDR3 is 17 amino acids long. The CDR3 DNA sequence: TGCGCCAGCAGCCTTACAAGTAGCGGGCGCGACTTCAATGAGCAGTTCTTC. This sequence encodes CASSLTSSGRDFNEQFF.

This sequence joins TRBV7-6 and TRBJ2-4; D perhaps matches TRBD1 (5 bases). The germline V and J ends were trimmed by 1 base and 0 bases, with 19 bases remaining between them. Germline V gives CDR1 SGHVS, CDR2 FNYEAQ. The CDR3 contains 19 residues. CDR3 bases: TGTGCCAGCAGCTTAGGGACACACAAGGCAGGAGCAGCCAAAAACATTCAGTACTTC. Its protein is CASSLGTHKAGAAKNIQYF.

The chain employs TRBV30 and TRBJ1-2; 7 nucleotides align to TRBD1. The ends lost 0 bases at V and 0 bases at J; junction bases unmatched: 4. The CDR3 has 15 amino acids. Germline assignment: CDR1 GTSNPN and CDR2 SVGIG (reference sequence). The CDR3 loop is CAWSVGGLANYGYTF. In nucleotides, the CDR3 is TGTGCCTGGAGTGTAGGGGGCTTAGCTAACTATGGCTACACCTTC.

This chain links TRBV7-2 with TRBJ1-2; D possibly corresponds to TRBD1 (6 bases). CDR1 and CDR2 from the germline V gene are SGHTA and FQGNSA. This CDR3 is 13 amino acids long. Trimming took 5 bases from V and 4 from J, leaving 11 bases between them. The CDR3 DNA reads as TGTGCCAGCAGCCCCCAGGGGACCTATGGCTACACCTTC. Translating gives CASSPQGTYGYTF.

J is TRBJ2-1 and V is TRBV6-6, with TRBD2 as a possible D gene (6 bases). Germline assignment: CDR1 MNHNY and CDR2 SVGAGI (reference sequence). V was trimmed by 8 bases and J by 9 bases, leaving 20 bases between them. The CDR3 extends over 14 amino acids. The CDR3 loop is CASSPYQDGGEQFF. The CDR3 DNA is TGTGCCAGCTCCCCCTACCAGGACGGGGGTGAGCAGTTCTTC.